Below, one TCR beta chain is given with its context. The method was immunoSEQ multiplex PCR; TCRdb's version includes in-frame clones alone and lacks a portion of them. This table has about 59,000 clones, approximately 92% appearing once. The record originates from a study of a mutant IDH1 vaccine in newly diagnosed glioma. Study-wide context: Earlier care involved radiotherapy, temozolomide, or both, and the majority received both.

The CDR3 loop spans 14 amino acids. The germline V gene has CDR1 SGHRS and CDR2 YFSETQ. Trimming removed 3 bases at V and 4 bases at J, with 13 bases between. Indicated time point: baseline, week 1 (first vaccination visit). The treatment is: pre-vaccination baseline after standard-of-care therapy. The source was PBMCs, collected from a glioma patient treated with radiotherapy, temozolomide or both. This chain connects TRBV5-1 to TRBJ1-1; D may be TRBD1 (5 bases). This receptor was taken from a man aged 50-60 years with glioma. DNA of the CDR3: TGCGCCAGCAGCTCGGACCGGGGGGTCACTGAAGCTTTCTTT. Translating gives CASSSDRGVTEAFF. Full variable domain (outside the CDR3, taken from reference TRBV5-1 and TRBJ1-1): KAGVTQTPRYLIKTRGQQVTLSCSPISGHRSVSWYQQTPGQGLQFLFEYFSETQRNKGNFPGRFSGRQFSNSRSEMNVSTLELGDSALYLCASSSDRGVTEAFFGQGTRLTVV.